This T cell receptor (beta chain) derives from a study of chemoradiotherapy in HPV16-positive cancers. The V segment lost 5 bases and the J segment 0 bases; nucleotides outside the gene matches: 4. Germline CDR1 is SGHTA and CDR2 is FQGNSA. There are 15 residues in the CDR3. The data were produced by immunoSEQ multiplex PCR, yet TCRdb's version contains in-frame clones alone and is incomplete. In the table there are about 2,300 clones, 60% to 85% of which are singletons. Samples were taken several times over chemoradiotherapy. This TCR came from a human donor with HPV-associated anogenital cancer. Material: tumor tissue, obtained from a patient who underwent chemoradiotherapy. V usage is TRBV7-2 and J usage is TRBJ1-3; 7 bases agree with TRBD1. CDR3 nucleotides: TGTGCCAGCAGCCTACGGACAGGCTCTGGAAACACCATATATTTT. This translates into CASSLRTGSGNTIYF.